This TCR beta chain was recovered during a study of shared clonotypes between healthy human individuals. About the study: Each donor had three CD4 naive, three CD4 memory, two CD8 naive and one CD8 memory plate. Study results and limitations: Compared with clonotypes that all four donors shared, non-shared clonotypes had lower generation probabilities.

Produced via immunoSEQ multiplex PCR; TCRdb's table is partial and in-frame only. The sample includes 1,500,000 or so clones, roughly 96% of them seen just once. A note on this clone: The target antigen is unknown.

The CDR3 spans 14 residues. Germline CDR1 reads GTSNPN; CDR2 reads SVGIG (reference sequence). Trimming took 2 bases from V and 5 from J; bases not matched to a gene: 6. The gene calls are TRBV30 and TRBJ2-1; TRBD2 aligns across 7 bases. Sequencing used naive CD4+ T cells sorted from blood. Subset in this sample: CD45RA+ positively selected. This TCR came from a man aged 25-45 years in good health. The CDR3 spells CAWSLGGSHNEQFF. Here the CDR3 DNA reads TGTGCCTGGAGTTTAGGCGGGAGCCACAATGAGCAGTTCTTC.